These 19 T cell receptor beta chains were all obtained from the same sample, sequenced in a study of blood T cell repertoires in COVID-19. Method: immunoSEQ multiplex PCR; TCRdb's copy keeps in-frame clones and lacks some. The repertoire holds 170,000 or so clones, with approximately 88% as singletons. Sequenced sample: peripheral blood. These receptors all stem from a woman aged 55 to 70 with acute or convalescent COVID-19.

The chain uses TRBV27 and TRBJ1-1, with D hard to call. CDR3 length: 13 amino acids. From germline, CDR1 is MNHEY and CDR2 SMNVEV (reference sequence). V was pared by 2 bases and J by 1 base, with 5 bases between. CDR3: CASSLQANTEAFF. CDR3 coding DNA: TGTGCCAGCAGTTTACAGGCGAACACTGAAGCTTTCTTT.

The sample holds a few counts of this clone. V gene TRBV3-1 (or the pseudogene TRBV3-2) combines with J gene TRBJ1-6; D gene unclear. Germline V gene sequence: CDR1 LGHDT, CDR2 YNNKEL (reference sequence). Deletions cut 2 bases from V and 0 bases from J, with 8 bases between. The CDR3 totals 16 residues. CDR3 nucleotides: TGTGCCAGCAGCCAACCTGGGAGCTCCTATAATTCACCCCTCCACTTT. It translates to CASSQPGSSYNSPLHF.

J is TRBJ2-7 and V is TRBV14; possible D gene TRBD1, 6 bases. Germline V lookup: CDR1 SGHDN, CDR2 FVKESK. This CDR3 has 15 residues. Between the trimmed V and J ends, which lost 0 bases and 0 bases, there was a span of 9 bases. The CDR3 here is CASSQDDRYSYEQYF. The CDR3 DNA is TGTGCCAGCAGCCAAGATGACAGGTACTCCTACGAGCAGTACTTC.

CDR3 loop: CASSPNGGNYGYTF. The DNA for the CDR3 is TGTGCCAGCAGTCCGAATGGGGGCAACTATGGCTACACCTTC. The V and J genes are TRBV27 and TRBJ1-2, with a weak D call TRBD1 (6 bases). CDR1 is MNHEY and CDR2 is SMNVEV in the germline V gene (reference sequence). V lost 5 bases to trimming and J lost 2 bases, with 12 bases between them. CDR3 length equals 14 residues.

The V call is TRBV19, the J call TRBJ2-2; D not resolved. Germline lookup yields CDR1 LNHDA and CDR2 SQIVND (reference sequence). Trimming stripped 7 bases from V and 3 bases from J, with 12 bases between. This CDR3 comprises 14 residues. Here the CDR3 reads CASTPAGYTGELFF. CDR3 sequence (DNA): TGTGCCAGTACACCGGCCGGGTACACCGGGGAGCTGTTTTTT. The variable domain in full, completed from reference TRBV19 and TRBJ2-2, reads DGGITQSPKYLFRKEGQNVTLSCEQNLNHDAMYWYRQDPGQGLRLIYYSQIVNDFQKGDIAEGYSVSREKKESFPLTVTSAQKNPTAFYLCASTPAGYTGELFFGEGSRLTVL.

As DNA, the CDR3 is TGTGCCAGCAGCCTCGGACAGCCGAACACTGAAGCTTTCTTT. Protein: CASSLGQPNTEAFF. V and J are TRBV7-9 and TRBJ1-1; a possible D gene is TRBD1 (6 bases). The V and J ends lost 5 bases and 1 base respectively, with 11 bases between them. This CDR3 region has 14 residues. Germline values: CDR1 SEHNR, CDR2 FQNEAQ (reference sequence).

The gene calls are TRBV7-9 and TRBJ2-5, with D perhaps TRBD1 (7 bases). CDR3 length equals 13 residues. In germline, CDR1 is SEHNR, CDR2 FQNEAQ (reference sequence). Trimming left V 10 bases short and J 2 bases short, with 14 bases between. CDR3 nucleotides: TGTGCCACTCAGGGGGGCCTACAAGAGACCCAGTACTTC. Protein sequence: CATQGGLQETQYF.

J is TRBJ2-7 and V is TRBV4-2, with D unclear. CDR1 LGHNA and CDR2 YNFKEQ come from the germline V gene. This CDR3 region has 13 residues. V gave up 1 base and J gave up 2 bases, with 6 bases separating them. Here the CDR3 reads CASSQAVTYEQYF. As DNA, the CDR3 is TGTGCCAGCAGCCAAGCAGTTACCTACGAGCAGTACTTC.

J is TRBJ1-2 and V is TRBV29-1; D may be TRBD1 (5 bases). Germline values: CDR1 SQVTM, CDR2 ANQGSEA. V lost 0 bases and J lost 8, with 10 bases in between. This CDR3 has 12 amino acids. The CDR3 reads CSVEDRVRGYTF. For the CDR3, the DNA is TGCAGCGTTGAAGACAGGGTCCGGGGCTACACCTTC.

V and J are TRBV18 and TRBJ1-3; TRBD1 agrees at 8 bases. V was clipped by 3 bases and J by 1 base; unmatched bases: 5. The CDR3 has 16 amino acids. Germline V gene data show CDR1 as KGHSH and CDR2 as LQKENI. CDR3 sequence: CASSPDRGGSGNTIYF. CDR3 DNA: TGTGCCAGCTCACCCGACAGGGGAGGGTCTGGAAACACCATATATTTT. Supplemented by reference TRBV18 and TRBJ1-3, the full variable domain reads NAGVMQNPRHLVRRRGQEARLRCSPMKGHSHVYWYRQLPEEGLKFMVYLQKENIIDESGMPKERFSAEFPKEGPSILRIQQVVRGDSAAYFCASSPDRGGSGNTIYFGEGSWLTVV.

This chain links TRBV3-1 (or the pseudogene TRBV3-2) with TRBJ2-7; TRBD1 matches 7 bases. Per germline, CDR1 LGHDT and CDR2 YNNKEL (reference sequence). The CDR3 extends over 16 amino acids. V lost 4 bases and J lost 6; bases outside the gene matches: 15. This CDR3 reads CASSPQVGGYVGEQYF. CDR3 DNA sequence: TGTGCCAGCAGCCCCCAGGTAGGGGGCTATGTGGGCGAGCAGTACTTC.

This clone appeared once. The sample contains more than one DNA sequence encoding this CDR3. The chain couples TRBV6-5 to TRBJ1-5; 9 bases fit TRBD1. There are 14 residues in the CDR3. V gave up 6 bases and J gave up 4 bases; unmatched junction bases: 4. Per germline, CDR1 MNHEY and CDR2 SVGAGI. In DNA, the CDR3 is TGTGCCAGCAGCCTTGGGACAGGGAATCAGCCCCAGCATTTT. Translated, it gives CASSLGTGNQPQHF.

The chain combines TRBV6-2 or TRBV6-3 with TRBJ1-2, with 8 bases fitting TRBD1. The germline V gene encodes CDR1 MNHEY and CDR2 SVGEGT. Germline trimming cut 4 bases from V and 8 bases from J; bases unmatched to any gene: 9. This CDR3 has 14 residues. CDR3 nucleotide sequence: TGTGCCAGCAGTTTCAGAGGACAGGGTGAAGGCTACACCTTC. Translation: CASSFRGQGEGYTF.

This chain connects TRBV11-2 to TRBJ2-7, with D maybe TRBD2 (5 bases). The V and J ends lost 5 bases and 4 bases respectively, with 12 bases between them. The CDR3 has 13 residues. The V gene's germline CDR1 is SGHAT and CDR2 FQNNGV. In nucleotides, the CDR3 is TGTGCCAGCAGCCGAGGGCAAGAATACGAGCAGTACTTC. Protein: CASSRGQEYEQYF.

Here the CDR3 DNA reads TGTGCCAGCAGCCGATACCCGGGCAATGAGCAGTTCTTC. Protein product: CASSRYPGNEQFF. The chain joins TRBV2 to TRBJ2-1; D unclear. This CDR3 contains 13 residues. V was trimmed by 6 bases and J by 6 bases, leaving 12 bases between them. Germline CDR1 SNHLY, CDR2 FYNNEI.

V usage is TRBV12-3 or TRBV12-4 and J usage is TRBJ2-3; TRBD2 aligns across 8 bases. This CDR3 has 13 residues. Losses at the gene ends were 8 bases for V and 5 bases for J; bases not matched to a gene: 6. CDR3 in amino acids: CASSGGHKDTQYF. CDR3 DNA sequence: TGTGCCAGCTCGGGGGGGCATAAAGATACGCAGTATTTT.

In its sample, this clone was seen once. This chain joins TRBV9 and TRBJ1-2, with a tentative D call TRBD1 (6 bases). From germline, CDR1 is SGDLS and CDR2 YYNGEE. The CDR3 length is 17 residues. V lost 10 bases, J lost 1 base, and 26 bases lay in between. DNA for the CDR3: TGTGCCTTCTCCCCGGGGGGCAGGCCCGGGGATAACTATGGCTACACCTTC. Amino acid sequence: CAFSPGGRPGDNYGYTF.

CDR3 region: CASSSPSGGHNEQFF. The CDR3 DNA is TGTGCCAGCAGCTCCCCTAGCGGGGGCCACAATGAGCAGTTCTTC. This chain uses TRBV7-9 with TRBJ2-1, with TRBD2 matching over 10 bases. Germline V CDR1 and CDR2: SEHNR, FQNEAQ (reference sequence). With V trimmed by 4 bases and J by 5 bases, 5 bases remained unmatched. This CDR3 has 15 amino acids. The full variable domain, in which reference TRBV7-9 and TRBJ2-1 provide the parts outside the CDR3, is DTGVSQNPRHKITKRGQNVTFRCDPISEHNRLYWYRQTLGQGPEFLTYFQNEAQLEKSRLLSDRFSAERPKGSFSTLEIQRTEQGDSAMYLCASSSPSGGHNEQFFGPGTRLTVL.

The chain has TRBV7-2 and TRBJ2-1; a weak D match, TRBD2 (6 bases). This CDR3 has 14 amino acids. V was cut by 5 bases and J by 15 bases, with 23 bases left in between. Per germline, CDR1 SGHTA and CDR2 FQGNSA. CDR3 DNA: TGTGCCAGCAGCGCGACCGGGACTCGCCAGGGATGGTTCTTC. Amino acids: CASSATGTRQGWFF.